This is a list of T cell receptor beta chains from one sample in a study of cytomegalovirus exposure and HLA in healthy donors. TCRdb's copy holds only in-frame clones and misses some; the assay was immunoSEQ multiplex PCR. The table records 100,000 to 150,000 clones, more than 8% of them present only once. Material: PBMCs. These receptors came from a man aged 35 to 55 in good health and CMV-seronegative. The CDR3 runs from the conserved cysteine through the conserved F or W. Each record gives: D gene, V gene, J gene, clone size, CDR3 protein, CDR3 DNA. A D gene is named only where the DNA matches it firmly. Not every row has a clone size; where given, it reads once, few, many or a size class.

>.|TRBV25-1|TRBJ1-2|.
CASSGGTRHGYTF
TGTGCCAGCAGTGGAGGTACGCGACATGGCTACACCTTC
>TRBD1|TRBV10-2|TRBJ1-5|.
CASSVGQGARQPQHF
TGCGCCAGCAGTGTGGGACAGGGGGCGCGGCAGCCCCAGCATTTT
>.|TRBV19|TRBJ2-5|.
CASSGTFQETQYF
TGTGCCAGTAGCGGGACATTCCAAGAGACCCAGTACTTC
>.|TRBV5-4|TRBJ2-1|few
CASNPALSSDEQFF
TGTGCCAGCAATCCCGCCCTTAGTTCCGATGAGCAGTTCTTC
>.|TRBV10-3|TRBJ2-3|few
CAISGGLSTDTQYF
TGTGCCATCAGTGGGGGGCTGAGCACAGATACGCAGTATTTT
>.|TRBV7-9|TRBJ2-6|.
CASSLAPGSGANVLTF
TGTGCCAGCAGCTTAGCTCCGGGGTCTGGGGCCAACGTCCTGACTTTC
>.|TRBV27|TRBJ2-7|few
CASSFRDSEQYF
TGTGCCAGCAGTTTCAGGGACTCCGAGCAGTACTTC
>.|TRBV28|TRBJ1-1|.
CASMLRGTLNTEAFF
TGTGCCAGCATGCTGCGAGGCACCTTGAACACTGAAGCTTTCTTT
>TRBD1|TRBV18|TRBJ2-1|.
CASSPVPGTGSYNEQFF
TGTGCCAGCTCACCTGTACCTGGGACAGGGTCCTACAATGAGCAGTTCTTC
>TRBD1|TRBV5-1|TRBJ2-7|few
CASSLTTGNYEQYF
TGCGCCAGCAGCTTGACGACAGGGAACTACGAGCAGTACTTC
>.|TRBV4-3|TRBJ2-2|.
CASSQEAGNTGELFF
TGCGCCAGCAGCCAGGAGGCAGGGAACACCGGGGAGCTGTTTTTT
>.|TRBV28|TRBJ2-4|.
CASSSPTGWGPDIQYF
TGTGCCAGCAGTTCCCCGACAGGATGGGGTCCGGACATTCAGTACTTC
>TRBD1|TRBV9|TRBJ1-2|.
CASRYGTGGGYTF
TGTGCCAGCAGATACGGGACAGGGGGTGGCTACACCTTC
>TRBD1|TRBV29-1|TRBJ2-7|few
CSVARTGSYEQYF
TGCAGCGTTGCGCGGACAGGGTCCTACGAGCAGTACTTC
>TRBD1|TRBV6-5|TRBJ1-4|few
CASSTDRSNEKLFF
TGTGCCAGCAGTACGGACAGGTCTAATGAAAAACTGTTTTTT
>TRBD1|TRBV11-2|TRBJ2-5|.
CASSLLGQGGETQYF
TGTGCCAGCAGCTTATTGGGACAGGGCGGAGAGACCCAGTACTTC
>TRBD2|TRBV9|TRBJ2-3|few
CASSPRDSGASTDTQYF
TGTGCCAGCAGCCCCCGGGATAGCGGGGCTAGCACAGATACGCAGTATTTT
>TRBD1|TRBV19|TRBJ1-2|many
CASRVRGSNYGYTF
TGTGCCAGTCGAGTCAGGGGGTCTAACTATGGCTACACCTTC
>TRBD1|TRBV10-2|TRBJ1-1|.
CASRENDRGRSTEAFF
TGCGCCAGCAGAGAAAATGACAGGGGTAGGTCCACTGAAGCTTTCTTT
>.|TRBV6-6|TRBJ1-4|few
CASSYRDEKLFF
TGTGCCAGCAGTTACCGGGATGAAAAACTGTTTTTT
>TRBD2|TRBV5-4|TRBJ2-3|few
CASSSGGLAGPGDTQYF
TGTGCCAGCAGCTCAGGGGGACTAGCGGGGCCCGGGGATACGCAGTATTTT
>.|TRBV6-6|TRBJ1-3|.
CASSVPRSSGNTIYF
TGTGCCAGCAGTGTCCCTAGAAGCTCTGGAAACACCATATATTTT
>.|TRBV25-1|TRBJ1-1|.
CASSVGQNTEAFF
TGTGCCAGCAGTGTCGGACAGAACACTGAAGCTTTCTTT
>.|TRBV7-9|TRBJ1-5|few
CASSAALGPQHF
TGTGCCAGCAGCGCCGCCCTCGGGCCCCAGCATTTT
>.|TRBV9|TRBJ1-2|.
CASSVATTGYGYTF
TGTGCCAGCAGCGTAGCTACAACAGGCTATGGCTACACCTTC
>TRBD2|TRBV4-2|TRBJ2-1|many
CASSQERLAGNYEQFF
TGTGCCAGCAGCCAAGAGCGGCTAGCGGGGAATTATGAGCAGTTCTTC
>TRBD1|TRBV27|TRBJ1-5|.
CASSQGAGNQPQHF
TGTGCCAGCAGCCAGGGGGCAGGCAATCAGCCCCAGCATTTT
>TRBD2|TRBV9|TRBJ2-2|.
CASSAGLAGGNTGELFF
TGTGCCAGCAGCGCCGGACTAGCGGGGGGGAACACCGGGGAGCTGTTTTTT
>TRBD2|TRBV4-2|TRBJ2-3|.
CASSQDLGGGTDTQYF
TGTGCCAGCAGCCAAGATCTTGGGGGGGGCACAGATACGCAGTATTTT
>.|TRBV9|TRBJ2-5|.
CASSVDGRGETQYF
TGTGCCAGCAGCGTAGATGGTAGGGGAGAGACCCAGTACTTC
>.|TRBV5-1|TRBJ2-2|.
CASSLGHLNTGELFF
TGCGCCAGCAGCTTGGGTCACTTGAACACCGGGGAGCTGTTTTTT
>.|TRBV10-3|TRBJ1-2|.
CAISEPPGFGYTF
TGTGCCATCAGTGAGCCGCCAGGGTTCGGCTACACCTTC
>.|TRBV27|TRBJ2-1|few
CASSGYSYNEQFF
TGTGCCAGCAGCGGGTACTCCTACAATGAGCAGTTCTTC
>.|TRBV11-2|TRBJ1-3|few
CASRQTSSGNTIYF
TGTGCCAGCCGCCAAACAAGCTCTGGAAACACCATATATTTT
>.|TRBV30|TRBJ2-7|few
CAWSVPGGRGHYEQYF
TGTGCCTGGAGTGTGCCGGGGGGCAGGGGGCATTACGAGCAGTACTTC
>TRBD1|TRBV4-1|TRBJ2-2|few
CASSQPNRGTGELFF
TGCGCCAGCAGCCAGCCAAACAGGGGCACCGGGGAGCTGTTTTTT
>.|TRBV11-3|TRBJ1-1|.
CASSSQGNTEAFF
TGTGCCAGCAGCTCGCAGGGGAACACTGAAGCTTTCTTT
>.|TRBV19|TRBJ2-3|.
CASSRDIRTDTQYF
TGTGCCAGTAGTAGGGACATCCGCACAGATACGCAGTATTTT
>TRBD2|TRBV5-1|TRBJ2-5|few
CASSLGLAGAQETQYF
TGCGCCAGCAGCCTAGGACTAGCGGGGGCGCAAGAGACCCAGTACTTC
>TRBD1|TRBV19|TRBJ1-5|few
CASRATGGYQPQHF
TGTGCCAGTAGAGCGACAGGGGGCTATCAGCCCCAGCATTTT
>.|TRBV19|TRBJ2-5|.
CASSMAPGETQYF
TGTGCCAGTAGTATGGCCCCGGGGGAGACCCAGTACTTC
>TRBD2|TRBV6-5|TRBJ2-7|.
CASSRLAGDVEQYF
TGTGCCAGCAGTAGACTAGCGGGGGACGTCGAGCAGTACTTC
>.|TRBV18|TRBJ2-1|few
CASAANNEQFF
TGTGCCAGCGCGGCGAACAATGAGCAGTTCTTC
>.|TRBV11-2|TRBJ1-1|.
CASSSAMNTEAFF
TGTGCCAGCAGCTCCGCTATGAACACTGAAGCTTTCTTT
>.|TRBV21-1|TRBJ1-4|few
CAPFEQVATNEKLFF
TGTGCCCCTTTCGAGCAGGTTGCAACTAATGAAAAACTGTTTTTT
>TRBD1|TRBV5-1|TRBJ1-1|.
CASSFGTGQAFF
TGCGCCAGCAGCTTCGGGACAGGGCAAGCTTTCTTT
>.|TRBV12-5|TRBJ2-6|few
CASGTGGLVVSGANVLTF
TGTGCTAGTGGCACCGGGGGTTTAGTCGTGTCTGGGGCCAACGTCCTGACTTTC
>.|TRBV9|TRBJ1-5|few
CASSGPPGDQPQHF
TGTGCCAGCAGCGGACCCCCAGGGGATCAGCCCCAGCATTTT
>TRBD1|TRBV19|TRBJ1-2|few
CATRTGNYGYTF
TGTGCCACCCGGACAGGGAACTATGGCTACACCTTC
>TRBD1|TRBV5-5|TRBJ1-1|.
CASSPGQGLTEAFF
TGTGCCAGCAGCCCAGGACAGGGTCTAACTGAAGCTTTCTTT
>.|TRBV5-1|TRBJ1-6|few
CASSLQEPGGISPLPF
TGCGCCAGCAGTTTACAGGAGCCGGGCGGAATTTCACCCCTCCCCTTT
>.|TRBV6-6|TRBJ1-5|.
CASRAGGANKPQHF
TGTGCCAGCAGAGCGGGGGGGGCCAATAAGCCCCAGCATTTT
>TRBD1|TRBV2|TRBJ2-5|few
CASSEVRGLETQYF
TGTGCCAGCAGTGAGGTCAGGGGGCTTGAGACCCAGTACTTC
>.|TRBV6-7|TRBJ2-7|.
CASIIQGHEQYF
TGTGCCAGCATTATACAGGGCCACGAGCAGTACTTC
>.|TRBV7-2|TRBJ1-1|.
CASSLTTAAEAFF
TGTGCCAGCAGCCTAACGACAGCAGCTGAAGCTTTCTTT
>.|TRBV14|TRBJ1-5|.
CASSRGGGHQPQHF
TGTGCCAGCAGCCGGGGAGGCGGGCATCAGCCCCAGCATTTT
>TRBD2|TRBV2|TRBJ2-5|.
CASSGLAGGLGETQYF
TGTGCCAGCAGTGGCCTAGCGGGGGGATTAGGGGAGACCCAGTACTTC